One sample yielded the 23 T cell receptor beta chains listed below, sequenced in a study of CD8 T cells in ankylosing spondylitis. The study, taken as a whole, reports: What seemed typical of ankylosing spondylitis blood was a TCR beta motif built from several highly homologous variants.

For these receptors, no antigen is known. MiXCR, run by TCRdb on the 5' RACE reads, gives a single entry per CDR3 protein. The sample holds about 800,000 distinct CDR3 sequences, 12% seen once. The sample consisted of blood, either unsorted or a sorted T cell fraction (not recorded which). The receptors stem from a male donor with ankylosing spondylitis.

V and J are TRBV20-1 and TRBJ2-5, with 7 bases fitting TRBD1. This CDR3 contains 14 residues. The V segment lost 6 bases and the J segment 2 bases; nucleotides outside the gene matches: 9. Looked up from germline, CDR1 is DFQATT and CDR2 is SNEGSKA (reference sequence). The CDR3 DNA reads TGCAGTGCATCAGACAGGGTTAGGCAAGAGACCCAGTACTTC. Protein sequence: CSASDRVRQETQYF.

This clonotype was counted a few times. This chain joins TRBV7-6 and TRBJ1-5; D gene unclear. CDR1 SGHVS and CDR2 FNYEAQ come from the germline V gene. The CDR3 runs 13 residues. V lost 3 bases to trimming and J lost 5 bases, with 8 bases between them. The CDR3 loop is CASSLASHQPQHF. As DNA, the CDR3 is TGTGCCAGCAGCTTGGCGAGTCATCAGCCCCAGCATTTT. Based on the CDR3 plus reference TRBV7-6 and TRBJ1-5, the full variable domain is GAGVSQSPRYKVTKRGQDVALRCDPISGHVSLYWYRQALGQGPEFLTYFNYEAQQDKSGLPNDRFSAERPEGSISTLTIQRTEQRDSAMYRCASSLASHQPQHFGDGTRLSIL.

On this clonotype: With a much larger clone just one base away, this may be a read error. The CDR3 spells CAGSLSRDHEQYF. The CDR3 coding sequence is TGTGCCGGCAGTTTATCCAGGGACCACGAGCAGTACTTC. The chain has TRBV12-3 or TRBV12-4 and TRBJ2-7; tentatively, D is TRBD1 or TRBD2 (5 bases each). The CDR3 totals 13 residues.

The chain recombines TRBV12-3 or TRBV12-4 with TRBJ1-1, with a possible D match to TRBD1 (6 bases). This CDR3 is built from 15 residues. Trimming shortened V by 6 bases and J by 3 bases, and 17 bases separated the two germline ends. The CDR3 is CASSRRGWTDTEAFF. DNA of the CDR3: TGTGCCAGCAGCCGCAGGGGCTGGACGGACACTGAAGCTTTCTTT.

This clonotype has ten or more counts. The CDR3 DNA is TGCAGCGCCCTACGAACAGGGAACACTGAAGCTTTCTTT. This gives the protein CSALRTGNTEAFF. The chain recombines TRBV29-1 with TRBJ1-1, with a weak D call TRBD1 (5 bases). Germline assignment: CDR1 SQVTM and CDR2 ANQGSEA. CDR3 length: 13 amino acids. Trimming removed 7 bases from V and 1 base from J, with 13 bases in between.

This clonotype appeared many times. This chain uses TRBV29-1 with TRBJ1-2; D perhaps matches TRBD1 (6 bases). Trimming took off 4 bases at V and 4 bases at J, with 13 bases between the two ends. In germline, CDR1 is SQVTM, CDR2 ANQGSEA. CDR3 length: 13 amino acids. CDR3: CSVATTGIYGYTF. Written as DNA, the CDR3 is TGCAGCGTTGCTACCACAGGGATCTATGGCTACACCTTC.

V is TRBV28 and J is TRBJ2-6; D unresolved. The CDR3 loop spans 15 amino acids. Trimming cost V 6 bases and J 0 bases, with 9 bases left between them. CDR1 is MDHEN and CDR2 is SYDVKM in the germline V gene. The CDR3 coding sequence is TGTGCCAGCAGACATCCTCTCTCTGGGGCCAACGTCCTGACTTTC. Protein: CASRHPLSGANVLTF.

This clonotype was counted a few times. The J gene is TRBJ1-5, the V gene TRBV20-1; D might be TRBD1 (6 bases). From germline, CDR1 is DFQATT and CDR2 SNEGSKA (reference sequence). CDR3 length: 13 residues. V was pared by 5 bases and J by 4 bases, with 12 bases between. Here the CDR3 DNA reads TGCAGTGCTTTCCAAACAGGGAATCAGCCCCAGCATTTT. Protein sequence: CSAFQTGNQPQHF.

Only a few counts were recorded for this clonotype. The CDR3 nucleotides read TGTGCCACCAGCAGAGATACCAGGGCCTACAATGAGCAGTTCTTC. The encoded protein is CATSRDTRAYNEQFF. The chain joins TRBV15 to TRBJ2-1; TRBD1 is a possible D gene (5 bases). The CDR3 contains 15 residues. With 0 bases removed from V and 2 bases from J, the gap between germline ends came to 8 bases. Germline V gene lookup returns CDR1 LNHNV and CDR2 YYDKDF (reference sequence).

This chain uses TRBV5-1 with TRBJ1-2; possibly TRBD1 for D (6 bases). This CDR3 region has 16 residues. Trimming took off 3 bases at V and 3 bases at J, with 18 bases between the two ends. The germline V gene has CDR1 SGHRS and CDR2 YFSETQ. The CDR3 protein is CASSSSSGALDYGYTF. The DNA of the CDR3 is TGCGCCAGCAGCTCATCGTCGGGGGCTCTCGACTATGGCTACACCTTC.

CDR3 nucleotides: TGTGCCAGCAGCCAACGAGTGACAGGGACTAGCACAGATACGCAGTATTTT. The encoded protein is CASSQRVTGTSTDTQYF. This sequence joins TRBV6-1 and TRBJ2-3, with D perhaps matching TRBD1 (7 bases). CDR1 MNHNS and CDR2 SASEGT come from the germline V gene. This CDR3 is built from 17 residues. Trimming took off 6 bases at V and 0 bases at J, with 19 bases between the two ends.

The genes are TRBV6-5 and TRBJ1-6; weak D call: TRBD1 (5 bases). Germline V gives CDR1 MNHEY, CDR2 SVGAGI. This CDR3 region has 14 residues. V dropped 2 bases and J dropped 5 bases, with 7 bases sitting between them. The CDR3 protein is CASSYMGDNSPLHF. In DNA, the CDR3 is TGTGCCAGCAGTTACATGGGGGATAATTCACCCCTCCACTTT.

In this sample, this clonotype turned up a few times. In DNA, the CDR3 is TGCGCCAGCAGCTTGGAGGGCAGGGGGCTCTATGCTTTCTTT. It codes for CASSLEGRGLYAFF. This chain links TRBV5-1 with TRBJ1-1; 8 bases are shared with TRBD1. Germline V CDR1 and CDR2: SGHRS, YFSETQ. The CDR3 is made up of 14 amino acids. Trimming took 0 bases from V and 11 from J; bases not matched to a gene: 9.

This clonotype was picked up many times. This chain joins TRBV12-3 or TRBV12-4 and TRBJ2-7; D uncertain. The CDR3 is made up of 15 amino acids. V lost 4 bases to trimming and J lost 0 bases, with 13 bases between them. The CDR3 sequence: CASSSPTADSYEQYF. The CDR3 DNA is TGTGCCAGCAGTTCCCCAACGGCGGACTCCTACGAGCAGTACTTC.

The J gene is TRBJ2-2, the V gene TRBV30, with D maybe TRBD1 (5 bases). The CDR3 loop spans 14 amino acids. The V gene's germline CDR1 is GTSNPN and CDR2 SVGIG (reference sequence). V lost 5 bases to trimming and J lost 7 bases, with 17 bases between them. Here the CDR3 reads CAWALQVTGGELFF. CDR3 DNA sequence: TGTGCCTGGGCTCTACAGGTGACGGGCGGGGAGCTGTTTTTT.

The rearrangement uses TRBV20-1 and TRBJ1-6, with D unclear. The germline V gene encodes CDR1 DFQATT and CDR2 SNEGSKA (reference sequence). The CDR3 loop spans 15 amino acids. V gave up 2 bases and J gave up 0 bases, with 8 bases separating them. The CDR3 spells CSARRVSSYNSPLHF. The CDR3 DNA reads as TGCAGTGCTAGAAGAGTGAGCTCCTATAATTCACCCCTCCACTTT.

This clonotype has at least ten counts. The chain is built from TRBV20-1 and TRBJ1-1; D call uncertain. This CDR3 has 12 residues. The V end was cut by 6 bases, the J end by 0 bases, with 8 bases between. CDR1 is DFQATT and CDR2 is SNEGSKA in the germline V gene (reference sequence). The CDR3 sequence is CSANRLNTEAFF. CDR3 nucleotide sequence: TGCAGTGCAAACCGACTGAACACTGAAGCTTTCTTT.

J is TRBJ2-7 and V is TRBV28, with 10 bases fitting TRBD1. The CDR3 totals 16 residues. V gave up 3 bases and J gave up 1 base; unmatched junction bases: 6. Germline V gene lookup returns CDR1 MDHEN and CDR2 SYDVKM. The CDR3 DNA sequence: TGTGCCAGCAGTTTCCCCCCGGGACAGGGGTCCTACGAGCAGTACTTC. Protein: CASSFPPGQGSYEQYF.

V usage is TRBV20-1 and J usage is TRBJ2-5; the D gene is possibly TRBD1 (6 bases). This CDR3 has 14 residues. Germline assignment: CDR1 DFQATT and CDR2 SNEGSKA (reference sequence). The ends were cut back, 3 bases at V and 5 bases at J, with 16 bases in the middle. The CDR3 spells CSASGQPIGETQYF. The CDR3 coding sequence is TGCAGTGCTAGCGGACAGCCGATAGGGGAGACCCAGTACTTC.

This clonotype turned up a few times. CDR3 in DNA: TGCAGTGCTAGACGAAATGAAGCTTTCTTT. As protein: CSARRNEAFF. The rearrangement links TRBV20-1 to TRBJ1-1; no definite D call. The ends were cut back, 2 bases at V and 7 bases at J, with 5 bases in the middle. The length of the CDR3 is 10 residues. The V gene's germline CDR1 is DFQATT and CDR2 SNEGSKA (reference sequence).

This clonotype has a handful of counts. V usage is TRBV7-6 and J usage is TRBJ1-4; D uncertain. The CDR3 has 17 residues. CDR1 is SGHVS and CDR2 is FNYEAQ in the germline V gene. The V and J ends lost 1 base and 5 bases respectively, with 17 bases between them. CDR3 residues: CASSLVVRARPNEKLFF. The CDR3 nucleotides read TGTGCCAGCAGCTTAGTTGTCCGGGCCAGACCAAATGAAAAACTGTTTTTT.

This clonotype was picked up a small number of times. The chain is built from TRBV5-1 and TRBJ1-2; 7 bases fit TRBD1. The V gene's germline CDR1 is SGHRS and CDR2 YFSETQ. After removal of 3 bases from V and 4 bases from J, the junction contained 15 bases not matched to a gene. The CDR3 sequence is 17 residues long. This CDR3 reads CASSSGQMPSPVYGYTF. The DNA for the CDR3 is TGCGCCAGCAGCTCGGGACAGATGCCCTCTCCCGTCTATGGCTACACCTTC.

The chain couples TRBV28 to TRBJ1-5, with D tentatively TRBD1 (6 bases). The V and J ends lost 6 bases and 0 bases respectively, with 12 bases between them. The germline V gene encodes CDR1 MDHEN and CDR2 SYDVKM. CDR3 length: 15 residues. CDR3 loop: CASSQGQFSNQPQHF. As DNA, the CDR3 is TGTGCCAGCAGCCAAGGACAGTTTAGCAATCAGCCCCAGCATTTT.